The entry that follows covers one T cell receptor (beta chain) sequence. The sample belongs to a study of blood T cell repertoires in COVID-19. Produced via immunoSEQ multiplex PCR; TCRdb's table is partial and in-frame only. This repertoire shows around 130,000 clones, 82% found once; its top ten account for about 12%. The CDR3 contains 15 residues. Trimming took 6 bases from V and 3 from J, leaving 16 bases between them. Germline CDR1 reads MNHEY; CDR2 reads SVGAGI. The specimen was peripheral blood. This chain connects TRBV6-5 to TRBJ2-3; D possibly corresponds to TRBD2 (5 bases). The source of this sequence is a human donor in a cohort sampled during active COVID-19. CDR3: CASRQPRGGTDTQYF. The CDR3 nucleotides are TGTGCCAGCAGGCAACCCCGGGGTGGAACAGATACGCAGTATTTT.